This record concerns one TCR beta chain sequence. Trimming took 3 bases from V and 0 from J, leaving 6 bases between them. The CDR3 length is 15 residues. CDR1 LNHDA and CDR2 SQIVND come from the germline V gene (reference sequence). This entry is derived from a study of OX40 agonist ivuxolimab in advanced cancers. Assay used: immunoSEQ multiplex PCR; TCRdb lists only in-frame clones, some missing. The table lists 100,000 to 150,000 clones, around 90% of them singletons. The input for sequencing was CD4+ or CD8+ T cells sorted from blood, taken in a trial of the OX40 agonist ivuxolimab. This TCR came from an adult with an advanced solid tumor such as melanoma, head and neck, liver or kidney cancer. The chain uses TRBV19 and TRBJ2-6; perhaps TRBD2 as D (5 bases). The CDR3 nucleotides read TGTGCCAGTAGTATTGGAGGCTCTGGGGCCAACGTCCTGACTTTC. Protein: CASSIGGSGANVLTF.